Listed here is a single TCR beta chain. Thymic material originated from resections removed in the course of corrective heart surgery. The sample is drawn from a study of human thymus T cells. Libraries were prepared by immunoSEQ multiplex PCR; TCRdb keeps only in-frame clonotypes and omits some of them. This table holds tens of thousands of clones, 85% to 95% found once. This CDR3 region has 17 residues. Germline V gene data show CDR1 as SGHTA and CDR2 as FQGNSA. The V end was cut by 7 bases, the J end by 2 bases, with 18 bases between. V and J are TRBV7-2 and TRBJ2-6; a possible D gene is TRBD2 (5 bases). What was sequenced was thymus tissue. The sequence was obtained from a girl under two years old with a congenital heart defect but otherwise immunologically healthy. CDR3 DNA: TGTGCCAGCACCCCGACGACGGGGAAACCTGGGGCCAACGTCCTGACTTTC. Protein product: CASTPTTGKPGANVLTF.